This TCR beta chain originates from a study of hypomethylating agent response in myelodysplastic syndrome. Whole-study context: Patients with myelodysplastic syndrome were several male and 2 female. Most often mutated was TET2, found in about 50% of the 11 patients. The mean patient age was about 70 +/- 6 years, and diploid cytogenetics predominated.

Using immunoSEQ multiplex PCR, the repertoire was profiled, and TCRdb retains in-frame clones only, with some absent. The top ten clones hold around 4.1% of a sample with approximately 9,300 clones, approximately 83% of them seen once. CDR3 size: 16 residues. Germline CDR1 MGHRA, CDR2 YSYEKL. Trimming removed 4 bases at V and 0 bases at J, with 12 bases between. The TCR comes from a human donor with myelodysplastic syndrome. The sample consisted of bone marrow, taken before or after starting hypomethylating agent treatment for myelodysplastic syndrome (not recorded which). The chain couples TRBV4-1 to TRBJ1-4; D unresolved. CDR3 in amino acids: CASSPETGATNEKLFF. The CDR3 DNA reads TGCGCCAGCAGCCCGGAGACCGGAGCAACTAATGAAAAACTGTTTTTT.